This TCR beta chain was documented in a study of blood T cell repertoires in COVID-19. Study in general: COVID-19 samples from acute and convalescent phases originated in the United States, Italy and Spain. The analysed material was cDNA or gDNA that came from T cells, B-cell-depleted T cells, or PBMCs.

Germline CDR1 reads MNHEY; CDR2 reads SVGAGI. The CDR3 length is 15 residues. V trimming: 8 bases; J trimming: 1 base; junction bases outside the gene matches: 9. In the study's own analysis: Counts of nucleated cells, estimated from reference gene primer amplification, were obtained. Produced via immunoSEQ multiplex PCR; TCRdb's table is partial and in-frame only. V and J calls and clone size are those listed in that table; D and trimming were worked out from the DNA. Of some 74,000 clones in the sample, around 89% are singletons; the top ten hold 6.5% to 8.5%. The sample holds one count of this clone.

This sequence was found in a woman older than 75 with acute or convalescent COVID-19. Input material: peripheral blood. This rearrangement joins TRBV6-5 to TRBJ2-5; 8 bases line up with TRBD1. The CDR3 sequence: CASGRTGTVQETQYF. The DNA of the CDR3 is TGTGCCAGCGGGCGGACAGGGACCGTCCAAGAGACCCAGTACTTC.